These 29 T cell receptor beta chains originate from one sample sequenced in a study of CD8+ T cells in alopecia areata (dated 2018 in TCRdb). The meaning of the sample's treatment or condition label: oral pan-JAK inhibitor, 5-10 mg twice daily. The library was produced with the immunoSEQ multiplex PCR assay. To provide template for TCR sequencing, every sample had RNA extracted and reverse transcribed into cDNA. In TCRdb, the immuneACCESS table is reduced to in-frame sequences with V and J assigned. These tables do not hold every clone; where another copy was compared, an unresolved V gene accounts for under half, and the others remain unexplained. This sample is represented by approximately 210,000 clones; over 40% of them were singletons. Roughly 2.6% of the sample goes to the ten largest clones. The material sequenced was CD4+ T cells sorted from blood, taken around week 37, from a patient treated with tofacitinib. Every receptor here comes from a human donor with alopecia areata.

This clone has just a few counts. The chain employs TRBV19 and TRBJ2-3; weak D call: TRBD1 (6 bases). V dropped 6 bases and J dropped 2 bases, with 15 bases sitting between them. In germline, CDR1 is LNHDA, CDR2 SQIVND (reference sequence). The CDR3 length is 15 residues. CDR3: CASSRPGHSTDTQYF. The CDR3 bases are TGTGCCAGTAGCCGTCCGGGACACTCCACAGATACGCAGTATTTT.

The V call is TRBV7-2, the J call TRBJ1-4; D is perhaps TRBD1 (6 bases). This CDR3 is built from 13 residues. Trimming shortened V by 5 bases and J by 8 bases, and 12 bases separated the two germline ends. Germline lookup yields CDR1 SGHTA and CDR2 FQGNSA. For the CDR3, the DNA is TGTGCCAGCAGCCGATTACAGGGAGAAAAACTGTTTTTT. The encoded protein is CASSRLQGEKLFF. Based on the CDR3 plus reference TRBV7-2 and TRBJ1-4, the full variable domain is GAGVSQSPSNKVTEKGKDVELRCDPISGHTALYWYRQSLGQGLEFLIYFQGNSAPDKSGLPSDRFSAERTGGSVSTLTIQRTQQEDSAVYLCASSRLQGEKLFFGSGTQLSVL.

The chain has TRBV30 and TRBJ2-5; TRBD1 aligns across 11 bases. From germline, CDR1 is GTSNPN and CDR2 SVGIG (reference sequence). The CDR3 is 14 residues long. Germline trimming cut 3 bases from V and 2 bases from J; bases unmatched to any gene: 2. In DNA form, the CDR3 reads TGTGCCTGGAGAGGGGACAGGGGGCAAGAGACCCAGTACTTC. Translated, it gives CAWRGDRGQETQYF.

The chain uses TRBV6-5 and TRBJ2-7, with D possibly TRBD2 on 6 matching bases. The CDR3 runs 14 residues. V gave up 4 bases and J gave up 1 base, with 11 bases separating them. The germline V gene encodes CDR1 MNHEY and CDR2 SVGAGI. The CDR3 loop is CASSSVGTSYEQYF. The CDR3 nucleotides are TGTGCCAGCAGTTCCGTCGGGACTTCCTACGAGCAGTACTTC.

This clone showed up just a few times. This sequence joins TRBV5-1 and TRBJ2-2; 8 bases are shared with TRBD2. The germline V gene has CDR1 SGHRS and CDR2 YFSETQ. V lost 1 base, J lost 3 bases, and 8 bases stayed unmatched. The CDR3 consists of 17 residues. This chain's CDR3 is CASSLTGGPVYTGELFF. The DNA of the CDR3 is TGCGCCAGCAGCTTGACGGGAGGGCCCGTGTACACCGGGGAGCTGTTTTTT.

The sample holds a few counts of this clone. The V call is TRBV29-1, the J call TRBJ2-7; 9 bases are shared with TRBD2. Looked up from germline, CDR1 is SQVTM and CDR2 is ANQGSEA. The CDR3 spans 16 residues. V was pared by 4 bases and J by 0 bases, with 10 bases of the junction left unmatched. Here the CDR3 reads CSVVQTSGRPSYEQYF. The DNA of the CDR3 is TGCAGCGTTGTCCAAACAAGCGGGAGGCCCTCCTACGAGCAGTACTTC.

CDR3 in amino acids: CASSLEFGMHEQYF. The CDR3 nucleotides are TGTGCCAGCAGCTTAGAATTCGGGATGCACGAGCAGTACTTC. This chain uses TRBV7-9 with TRBJ2-7; D possibly corresponds to TRBD2 (5 bases). V gave up 1 base and J gave up 5 bases, with 12 bases separating them. Per the germline V gene, CDR1 is SEHNR and CDR2 is FQNEAQ (reference sequence). This CDR3 spans 14 amino acids.

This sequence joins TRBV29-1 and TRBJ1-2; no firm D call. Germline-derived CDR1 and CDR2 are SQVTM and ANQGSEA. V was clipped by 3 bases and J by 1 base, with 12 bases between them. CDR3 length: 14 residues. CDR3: CSVDGSGDNYGYTF. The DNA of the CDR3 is TGCAGCGTTGATGGCAGTGGGGATAACTATGGCTACACCTTC. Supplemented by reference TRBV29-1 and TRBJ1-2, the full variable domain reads SAVISQKPSRDICQRGTSLTIQCQVDSQVTMMFWYRQQPGQSLTLIATANQGSEATYESGFVIDKFPISRPNLTFSTLTVSNMSPEDSSIYLCSVDGSGDNYGYTFGSGTRLTVV.

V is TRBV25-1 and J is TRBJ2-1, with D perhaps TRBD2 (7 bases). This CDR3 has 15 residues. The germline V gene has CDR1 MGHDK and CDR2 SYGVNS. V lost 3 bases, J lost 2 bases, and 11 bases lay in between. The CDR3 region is CASSEGGGTYNEQFF. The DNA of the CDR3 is TGTGCCAGCAGTGAGGGCGGGGGCACCTACAATGAGCAGTTCTTC.

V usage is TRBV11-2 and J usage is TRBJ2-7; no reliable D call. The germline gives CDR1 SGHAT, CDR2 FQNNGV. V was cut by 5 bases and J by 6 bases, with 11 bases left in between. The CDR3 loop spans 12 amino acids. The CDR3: CASSQRVGEQYF. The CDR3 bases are TGTGCCAGCAGCCAAAGAGTGGGCGAGCAGTACTTC.

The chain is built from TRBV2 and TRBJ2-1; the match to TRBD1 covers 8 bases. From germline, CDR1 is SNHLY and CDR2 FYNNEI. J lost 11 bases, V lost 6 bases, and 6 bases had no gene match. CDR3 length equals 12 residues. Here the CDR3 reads CASRDTGGKQFF. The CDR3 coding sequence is TGTGCCAGCAGGGATACAGGGGGTAAGCAGTTCTTC.

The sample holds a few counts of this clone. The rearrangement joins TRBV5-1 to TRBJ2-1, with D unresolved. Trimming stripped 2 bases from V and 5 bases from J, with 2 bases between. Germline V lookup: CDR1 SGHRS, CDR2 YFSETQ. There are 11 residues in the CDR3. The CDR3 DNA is TGCGCCAGCAGCTTTAACAATGAGCAGTTCTTC. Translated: CASSFNNEQFF.

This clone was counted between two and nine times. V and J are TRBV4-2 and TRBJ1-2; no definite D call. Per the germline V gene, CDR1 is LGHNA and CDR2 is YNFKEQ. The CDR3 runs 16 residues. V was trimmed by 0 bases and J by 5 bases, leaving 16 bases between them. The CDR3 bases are TGTGCCAGCAGCCAAGAGTTGGTGAACGGCGGATATGGCTACACCTTC. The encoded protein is CASSQELVNGGYGYTF.

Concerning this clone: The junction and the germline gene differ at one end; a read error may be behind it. The CDR3 reads CASSQTPTGPNYGYTF. The CDR3 DNA reads as TGCGCCAGCAGCCAAACCCCGACAGGCCCTAATTATGGCTACACCTTC. V is TRBV4-1 and J is TRBJ1-2; a weak D match, TRBD1 (6 bases). This CDR3 is 16 amino acids long. Germline loops: CDR1 MGHRA, CDR2 YSYEKL.

The CDR3 region is CASSPVGGSYNEQFF. DNA of the CDR3: TGTGCCAGCAGCCCCGTAGGGGGGTCCTACAATGAGCAGTTCTTC. The gene calls are TRBV7-2 and TRBJ2-1; perhaps D is TRBD1 or TRBD2 (6 bases each). Trimming pared 5 bases from V and 1 base from J, leaving 12 bases between. CDR1 is SGHTA, CDR2 FQGNSA, per germline. The length of the CDR3 is 15 residues.

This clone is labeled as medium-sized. Written as DNA, the CDR3 is TGTGCCAGCAAGGGCGGGAGGTACAATGAGCAGTTCTTC. Protein: CASKGGRYNEQFF. This chain connects TRBV6-5 to TRBJ2-1, with 8 bases that match TRBD2. J gave up 4 bases and V 7 bases, and 3 bases lay outside the gene matches. The germline CDR1 and CDR2 sequences are MNHEY and SVGAGI. CDR3 length: 13 amino acids.

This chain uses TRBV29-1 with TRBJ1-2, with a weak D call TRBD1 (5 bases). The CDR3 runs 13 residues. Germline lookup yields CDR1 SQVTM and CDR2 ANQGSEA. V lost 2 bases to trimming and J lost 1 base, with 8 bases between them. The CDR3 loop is CSVERDRNYGYTF. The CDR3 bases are TGCAGCGTTGAAAGGGACCGTAACTATGGCTACACCTTC.

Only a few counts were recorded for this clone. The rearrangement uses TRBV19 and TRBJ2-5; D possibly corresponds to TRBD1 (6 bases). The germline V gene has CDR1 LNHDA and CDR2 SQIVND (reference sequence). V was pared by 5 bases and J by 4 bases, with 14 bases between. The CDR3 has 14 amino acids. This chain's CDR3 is CASSDDRKIETQYF. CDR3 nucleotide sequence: TGTGCCAGTAGTGATGACAGGAAAATAGAGACCCAGTACTTC.

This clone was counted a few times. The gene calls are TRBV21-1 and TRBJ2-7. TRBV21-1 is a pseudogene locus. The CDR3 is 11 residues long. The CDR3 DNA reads TGTGCCAGCAGCTGGTGGAATAAGCAGTACTTC. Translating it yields CASSWWNKQYF.

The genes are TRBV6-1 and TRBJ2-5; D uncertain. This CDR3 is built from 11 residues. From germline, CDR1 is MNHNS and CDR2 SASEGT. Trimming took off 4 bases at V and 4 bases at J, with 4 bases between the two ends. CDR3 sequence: CASSAGETQYF. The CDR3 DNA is TGTGCCAGCAGTGCTGGAGAGACCCAGTACTTC.

CDR3 sequence: CSKSVVERSEQFF. CDR3 in DNA: TGCAGCAAATCGGTCGTTGAACGGTCTGAGCAGTTCTTC. The chain carries TRBV29-1 and TRBJ2-1; D gene uncertain. The V and J ends lost 8 bases and 9 bases respectively, with 20 bases between them. CDR1 SQVTM and CDR2 ANQGSEA come from the germline V gene. This CDR3 spans 13 amino acids.

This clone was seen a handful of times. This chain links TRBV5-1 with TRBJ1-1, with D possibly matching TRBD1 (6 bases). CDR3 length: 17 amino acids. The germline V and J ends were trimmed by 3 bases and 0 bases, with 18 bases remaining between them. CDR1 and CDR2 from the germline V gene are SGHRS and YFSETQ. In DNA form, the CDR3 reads TGCGCCAGCAGCTCCGCCAGGGGTACGCAAATGAACACTGAAGCTTTCTTT. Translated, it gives CASSSARGTQMNTEAFF.

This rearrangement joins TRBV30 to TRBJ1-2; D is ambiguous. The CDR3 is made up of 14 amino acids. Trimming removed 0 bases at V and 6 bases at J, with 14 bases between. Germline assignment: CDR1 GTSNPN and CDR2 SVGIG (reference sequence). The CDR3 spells CAWSVRRLSDGYTF. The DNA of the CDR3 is TGTGCCTGGAGTGTACGTCGATTATCTGATGGCTACACCTTC.

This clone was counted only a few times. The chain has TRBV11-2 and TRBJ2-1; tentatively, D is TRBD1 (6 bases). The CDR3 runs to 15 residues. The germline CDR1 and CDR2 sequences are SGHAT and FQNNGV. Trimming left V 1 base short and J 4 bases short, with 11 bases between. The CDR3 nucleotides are TGTGCCAGCAGCTTAGGCCAGGGACATTACAATGAGCAGTTCTTC. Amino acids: CASSLGQGHYNEQFF.

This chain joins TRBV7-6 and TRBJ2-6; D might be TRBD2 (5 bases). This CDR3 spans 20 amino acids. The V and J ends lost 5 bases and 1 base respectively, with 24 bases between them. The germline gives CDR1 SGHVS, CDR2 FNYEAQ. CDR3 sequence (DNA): TGTGCCAGCAGCCGAACGACTACCCGGGCCATCGAATCTGGGGCCAACGTCCTGACTTTC. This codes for CASSRTTTRAIESGANVLTF.

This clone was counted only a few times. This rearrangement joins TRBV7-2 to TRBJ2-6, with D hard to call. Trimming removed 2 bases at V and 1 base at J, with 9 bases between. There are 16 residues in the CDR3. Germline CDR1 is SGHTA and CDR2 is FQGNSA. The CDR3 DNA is TGTGCCAGCAGCTTAAGGCCCATTTCTGGGGCCAACGTCCTGACTTTC. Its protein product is CASSLRPISGANVLTF.

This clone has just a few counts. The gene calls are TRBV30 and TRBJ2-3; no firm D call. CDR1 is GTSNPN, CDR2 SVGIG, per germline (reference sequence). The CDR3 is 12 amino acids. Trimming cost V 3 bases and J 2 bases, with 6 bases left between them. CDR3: CAWSSTTDTQYF. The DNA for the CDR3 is TGTGCCTGGAGCTCTACCACAGATACGCAGTATTTT.

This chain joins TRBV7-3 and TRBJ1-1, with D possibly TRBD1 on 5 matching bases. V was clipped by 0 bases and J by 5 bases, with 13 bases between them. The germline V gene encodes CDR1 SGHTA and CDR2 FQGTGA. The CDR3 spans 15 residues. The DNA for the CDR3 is TGTGCCAGCAGCTTAACTCCAGGGTCTGGAACTGAAGCTTTCTTT. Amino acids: CASSLTPGSGTEAFF.

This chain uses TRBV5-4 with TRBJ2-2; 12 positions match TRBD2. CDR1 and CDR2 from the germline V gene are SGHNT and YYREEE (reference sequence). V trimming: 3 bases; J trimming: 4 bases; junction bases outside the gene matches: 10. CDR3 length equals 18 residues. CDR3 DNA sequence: TGTGCCAGCAGCTCAGGTCTAGCGGGAGGGCCGGGCACCGGGGAGCTGTTTTTT. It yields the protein CASSSGLAGGPGTGELFF.